A selection of T cell receptor beta chains follows, all from one sample in a study of T cell repertoires in cytomegalovirus infection. What these receptors recognize is not known. TCRdb re-derived calls from the reads in MiXCR, one entry per CDR3 protein. The profile covers roughly 200,000 distinct CDR3 sequences, with around 35% appearing a single time and 55% to 60% taken by the ten largest. The sequencing used CD8+ T cells from cultured PBMCs, collected from culture after CMV antigen stimulation. These receptors all come from a human donor in good health (CMV status not recorded). Some clones in this sample may be carry-over from other donors' samples. Each CDR3 is given with its conserved first and last residue. A D gene is named only where the DNA matches it firmly. Clone size is given for some rows only: seen once, a few or many times, or a class if the clone is expanded.

TGTGCCAGCAGCTCCCCGGGACTGGAAGTCTACGAGCAGTACTTC CASSSPGLEVYEQYF TRBJ2-7 TRBV27 once NA
TGTGCCAGCAGCCGAGGGTGGGGAGGCGCCGGGGAGCTGTTTTTT CASSRGWGGAGELFF TRBJ2-2 TRBV7-6 NA NA
TGTGCCATCACAGATCTGAACACTGAAGCTTTCTTT CAITDLNTEAFF TRBJ1-1 TRBV10-3 NA NA
TGTGCCAGCTCCAGAGATGGGGGGAACACTGAAGCTTTCTTT CASSRDGGNTEAFF TRBJ1-1 TRBV18 few NA
TGTGCCACGGGGACAGGGTGGAACACTGAAGCTTTCTTT CATGTGWNTEAFF TRBJ1-1 TRBV15 NA TRBD1
TGTGCCAGCAGCTCTAGTTCTTCTGGGGCCAACGTCCTGACTTTC CASSSSSSGANVLTF TRBJ2-6 TRBV9 few NA
TGTGCCAGCAGTAGTGGAGCTAGCCGCGAGCAGTACTTC CASSSGASREQYF TRBJ2-7 TRBV25-1 NA NA
TGTGCCAGCACCGACTGGGGATATAGCAATCAGCCCCAGCATTTT CASTDWGYSNQPQHF TRBJ1-5 TRBV2 NA NA
TGCAGCGTTGGAGGTAGGCATCAGCCCCAGCATTTT CSVGGRHQPQHF TRBJ1-5 TRBV29-1 NA NA
TGTGCCAGCGGATCCCCCCAACTCAAGCGGGAGGGCCGCGATGAGCAGTTCTTC CASGSPQLKREGRDEQFF TRBJ2-1 TRBV7-2 NA TRBD2
TGTGCCAGCAGCCGCCCCCCCGGGGACACAGATACGCAGTATTTT CASSRPPGDTDTQYF TRBJ2-3 TRBV7-4 once NA
TGTGCCAGCATCGAGGGTAGGGGCACTGAAGCTTTCTTT CASIEGRGTEAFF TRBJ1-1 TRBV7-6 NA NA
TGCGCCAGCAGCCAAGATGGGCAATATGGGGCCAACGTCCTGACTTTC CASSQDGQYGANVLTF TRBJ2-6 TRBV4-1 NA NA
TGCAGCGTCTGGGATCAGGCAGATACGCAGTATTTT CSVWDQADTQYF TRBJ2-3 TRBV29-1 few NA
TGTGCCAGCAGTTCGTCGCCTAGCGGCAATGAGCAGTTCTTC CASSSSPSGNEQFF TRBJ2-1 TRBV7-6 few TRBD2
TGTGCCAGCAGTGAACCGACAGGGGTCGGCGAGCAGTACTTC CASSEPTGVGEQYF TRBJ2-7 TRBV27 NA TRBD1
TGTGCCAGCAGCTCCGACAGGGGACAAGAGACCCAGTACTTC CASSSDRGQETQYF TRBJ2-5 TRBV7-9 NA TRBD1
TGTGCCACCAGTGATTCGACAGGGTTGCGGCCCCAGCATTTT CATSDSTGLRPQHF TRBJ1-5 TRBV24-1 NA TRBD1
TGCAGTGCCGCCAAAAGACTAGCGTCGAACAATGAGCAGTTCTTC CSAAKRLASNNEQFF TRBJ2-1 TRBV20-1 many TRBD2
TGTGCCAGCAGCCCCGGGACTAGGAGCTCCGGGGAGCTGTTTTTT CASSPGTRSSGELFF TRBJ2-2 TRBV7-9 NA TRBD2
TGTGCCAGCAGACGATCCACCTACGAGCAGTACTTC CASRRSTYEQYF TRBJ2-7 TRBV27 NA NA
TGCGCCAGCAGCTTGGTAGTGACTAGCGGGGTGAGCTCCTACAATGAGCAGTTCTTC CASSLVVTSGVSSYNEQFF TRBJ2-1 TRBV5-1 NA TRBD2
TGTGCCAGTAGTCCCCGGGACACTGGAAACACCATATATTTT CASSPRDTGNTIYF TRBJ1-3 TRBV19 few NA
TGTGCCAGCAGTTTATCGAGACAGGGAACCTATAATTCACCCCTCCACTTT CASSLSRQGTYNSPLHF TRBJ1-6 TRBV27 NA TRBD1